This T cell receptor beta chain was recorded in a study of vaccination effects on CD4 cells after COVID-19. Viral peptide pools were used in the ViraFEST assay to expand antigen-specific CD4+ T cells, and sequencing came afterward. A roughly 10-day culture period preceded the isolation of CD4+ T cells. Participants each got two BNT162b2 or mRNA-1273 vaccine doses. Wells each received over 1.5 million PBMC, cultured with 10 IU/ml IL-2 and roughly 9.8 ug/ml peptides. The protocol was immunoSEQ multiplex PCR, while the TCRdb copy is restricted to in-frame clones and leaves out a portion. The profile shows about 69,000 clones, roughly 74% of them singletons. CDR1 and CDR2 from the germline V gene are SGHKS and YYEKEE (reference sequence). The V and J ends lost 2 bases and 0 bases respectively, with 8 bases between them. The length of the CDR3 is 15 residues. Comment on this clone: The antigen remains unidentified.

This chain uses TRBV5-5 with TRBJ1-4; D is unclear. The specimen was CD4+ T cells from PBMCs cultured with HCoV-229E spike peptides, collected after COVID-19 vaccination. The clonotype was recovered from a human donor who received a COVID-19 vaccine. The chain's CDR3 is CASSFQIATNEKLFF. CDR3 sequence (DNA): TGTGCCAGCAGCTTTCAGATTGCAACTAATGAAAAACTGTTTTTT.